A selection of T cell receptor beta chains follows, all from one sample in a study of cytotoxic CD8 clonotypes in ibrutinib-treated CLL. The repertoire was sequenced with immunoSEQ multiplex PCR; TCRdb's copy has only in-frame clones and lacks some. Among a few hundred thousand clones listed, about 80% were seen once. Sequences were derived from PBMCs, sampled before ibrutinib treatment. Source of these receptors: a human donor with chronic lymphocytic leukemia. CDR3s include the opening cysteine and the closing phenylalanine or tryptophan. The order of the fields is J gene, V gene, CDR3 length, clone size, D gene, CDR3 protein, CDR3 DNA. A D gene is named only where the DNA matches it firmly. Only some rows state a clone size, as once, few, many or a class for expanded clones.

>TRBJ1-2|TRBV4-3|14|-|-
CASSHRNPRTGYTF
TGCGCCAGCAGCCATCGAAACCCCCGGACCGGCTACACCTTC
>TRBJ2-3|TRBV5-4|13|-|-
CASSSLMADTQYF
TGTGCCAGCAGCTCCCTAATGGCAGATACGCAGTATTTT
>TRBJ2-1|TRBV6-1|14|-|-
CASSEISGANEQFF
TGTGCCAGCAGTGAAATTAGCGGAGCTAATGAGCAGTTCTTC
>TRBJ2-3|TRBV6-1|12|-|-
CASSGSTDTQYF
TGTGCCTCCAGCGGGAGCACAGATACGCAGTATTTT
>TRBJ1-2|TRBV4-1|14|few|TRBD1
CASKTGQGNWGYTF
TGCGCCAGCAAGACGGGACAGGGCAACTGGGGCTACACCTTC
>TRBJ2-1|TRBV19|17|-|TRBD1
CASSPRGGTGAHNEQFF
TGTGCCAGTAGTCCTCGTGGGGGGACAGGCGCCCACAATGAGCAGTTCTTC
>TRBJ2-3|TRBV27|15|-|TRBD1
CASSYYRGAEDTQYF
TGTGCCAGCAGTTACTACAGGGGGGCTGAGGATACGCAGTATTTT
>TRBJ2-2|TRBV6-5|16|-|-
CASSYSGVGNTGELFF
TGTGCCAGCAGTTACTCGGGAGTGGGTAACACCGGGGAGCTGTTTTTT
>TRBJ1-5|TRBV6-6|16|few|-
CASTQGMILGNQPQHF
TGTGCCAGCACCCAGGGAATGATCCTCGGCAATCAGCCCCAGCATTTT
>TRBJ2-5|TRBV27|17|-|-
CASSLRVWGRLQETQYF
TGTGCCAGCAGTTTAAGGGTATGGGGACGCCTCCAAGAGACCCAGTACTTC
>TRBJ2-7|TRBV9|14|-|TRBD2
CASSVTGLAYEQYF
TGTGCCAGCAGCGTGACGGGACTAGCCTACGAGCAGTACTTC
>TRBJ2-3|TRBV4-3|15|-|TRBD2
CASSQTSGSTDTQYF
TGCGCCAGCAGCCAAACTAGCGGTAGCACAGATACGCAGTATTTT
>TRBJ2-7|TRBV27|13|-|-
CASSLSSAYEQYF
TGTGCCAGCAGTTTAAGCAGTGCCTACGAGCAGTACTTC
>TRBJ2-2|TRBV5-4|14|-|TRBD1
CASSWNRGTGELFF
TGTGCCAGCAGCTGGAACAGGGGTACGGGGGAGCTGTTTTTT
>TRBJ2-1|TRBV14|16|-|-
CASSQASGYSYNEQFF
TGTGCCAGCAGCCAAGCCAGCGGGTACTCCTACAATGAGCAGTTCTTC
>TRBJ1-2|TRBV13|13|-|-
CASSQDSGYGYTF
TGTGCCAGCAGCCAAGACAGTGGGTATGGCTACACCTTC
>TRBJ2-3|TRBV19|16|-|TRBD2
CASSDSGRARTDTQYF
TGTGCCAGTAGTGATAGCGGGAGGGCCAGAACAGATACGCAGTATTTT
>TRBJ2-5|TRBV19|15|-|TRBD2
CASSILAGGGETQYF
TGTGCCAGTAGTATTTTAGCGGGAGGGGGAGAGACCCAGTACTTC
>TRBJ2-3|TRBV13|17|few|TRBD2
CASSLGGRARVTDTQYF
TGTGCCAGCAGCTTAGGCGGGAGGGCCCGAGTGACAGATACGCAGTATTTT
>TRBJ1-5|TRBV28|15|-|-
CASRTALGSNQPQHF
TGTGCCAGCAGGACCGCTTTGGGTAGCAATCAGCCCCAGCATTTT
>TRBJ1-1|TRBV20-1|10|few|-
CSRYNTEAFF
TGCAGTCGATACAACACTGAAGCTTTCTTT
>TRBJ2-7|TRBV5-4|14|-|TRBD2
CASSLGLAGVPQYF
TGTGCCAGCAGCTTGGGACTAGCGGGAGTACCCCAGTACTTC
>TRBJ2-1|TRBV7-9|11|-|-
CASSSRGRQFF
TGTGCCAGCAGCTCGCGGGGAAGGCAGTTCTTC
>TRBJ1-1|TRBV10-3|15|-|-
CAISAYGSKNTEAFF
TGTGCCATCAGTGCCTATGGCAGTAAGAACACTGAAGCTTTCTTT
>TRBJ2-5|TRBV5-1|16|-|TRBD2
CASSRGIAGDQETQYF
TGCGCCAGCAGCCGTGGAATAGCGGGAGATCAAGAGACCCAGTACTTC
>TRBJ1-1|TRBV19|14|-|-
CASSLRGSRTEAFF
TGTGCCAGCAGTCTGAGAGGGTCGCGGACTGAAGCTTTCTTT
>TRBJ2-1|TRBV11-2|16|-|TRBD2
CASSPRAGGHYNEQFF
TGTGCCAGCAGCCCTCGAGCGGGAGGCCATTACAATGAGCAGTTCTTC
>TRBJ1-1|TRBV30|15|-|-
CAWSLSLGARTEAFF
TGTGCCTGGAGTCTTTCACTGGGGGCTCGTACTGAAGCTTTCTTT
>TRBJ2-7|TRBV4-3|13|-|-
CASSPVISYEQYF
TGCGCCAGCAGCCCTGTGATTTCCTACGAGCAGTACTTC
>TRBJ2-3|TRBV30|16|-|TRBD2
CAWSVLGLGGTDTQYF
TGTGCCTGGAGTGTACTAGGACTAGGAGGCACAGATACGCAGTATTTT
>TRBJ2-7|TRBV7-9|15|-|TRBD2
CASSSTTSGSYEQYF
TGTGCCAGCAGCTCCACGACTAGCGGGAGCTACGAGCAGTACTTC
>TRBJ2-7|TRBV27|12|-|-
CASSNRQASQYF
TGTGCCAGCAGTAACAGACAGGCGTCGCAGTACTTC
>TRBJ2-5|TRBV9|14|-|-
CASSVGVSQETQYF
TGTGCCAGCAGCGTAGGCGTCTCACAAGAGACCCAGTACTTC
>TRBJ1-5|TRBV6-6|13|-|-
CASVFGVNQPQHF
TGTGCCAGCGTCTTCGGGGTCAATCAGCCCCAGCATTTT
>TRBJ1-4|TRBV19|14|-|-
CASTGPATNEKLFF
TGTGCCAGTACGGGACCTGCAACTAATGAAAAACTGTTTTTT
>TRBJ2-3|TRBV7-9|13|-|-
CASSLDSRPTQYF
TGTGCCAGCAGCTTAGATAGCCGGCCCACGCAGTATTTT
>TRBJ1-5|TRBV18|12|-|-
CASSPDDRPQHF
TGTGCCAGCTCACCAGACGACCGGCCCCAGCATTTT
>TRBJ1-5|TRBV9|13|-|-
CASSAAGDQPQHF
TGTGCCAGCAGCGCCGCAGGGGATCAGCCCCAGCATTTT
>TRBJ2-7|TRBV2|11|-|-
CASNLGDEQYF
TGTGCCAGCAATCTAGGGGACGAGCAGTACTTC
>TRBJ2-3|TRBV7-2|15|-|-
CASSFYWGSSDTQYF
TGTGCCAGCAGCTTTTATTGGGGGAGTTCAGATACGCAGTATTTT
>TRBJ2-1|TRBV29-1|13|-|TRBD2
CSTGLAGLHEQFF
TGCAGCACAGGACTAGCGGGATTGCATGAGCAGTTCTTC
>TRBJ2-7|TRBV7-8|14|-|-
CASSPAGLGYEQYF
TGTGCCAGCAGCCCCGCGGGCCTAGGGTACGAGCAGTACTTC
>TRBJ1-3|TRBV5-1|14|-|-
CASSLDLAGNTIYF
TGCGCCAGCAGCTTGGACCTAGCTGGAAACACCATATATTTT
>TRBJ1-2|TRBV6-1|13|-|-
CASSVGVNYGYTF
TGTGCCAGCAGTGTCGGGGTGAACTATGGCTACACCTTC
>TRBJ2-2|TRBV12-5|14|once|-
CASVGESETGELFF
TGTGCTAGTGTCGGGGAGTCAGAAACCGGGGAGCTGTTTTTT
>TRBJ2-1|TRBV28|14|-|-
CASYRAMSNGEQFF
TGTGCCAGCTACCGAGCCATGAGCAATGGTGAGCAGTTCTTC
>TRBJ2-7|TRBV4-2|15|-|-
CASSIRDSGSYEQYF
TGTGCCAGCAGCATACGGGACTCAGGAAGTTACGAGCAGTACTTC
>TRBJ2-7|TRBV27|13|-|-
CASSLSNTYEQYF
TGTGCCAGCAGTTTATCTAATACCTACGAACAGTACTTC
>TRBJ1-2|TRBV7-2|14|-|-
CASSYIGQQGGYTF
TGTGCCAGCAGCTACATTGGACAGCAAGGCGGCTACACCTTC
>TRBJ1-5|TRBV19|15|-|TRBD1
CASSTGQGVRQPQHF
TGTGCCAGTAGTACCGGACAGGGGGTGCGTCAGCCCCAGCATTTT